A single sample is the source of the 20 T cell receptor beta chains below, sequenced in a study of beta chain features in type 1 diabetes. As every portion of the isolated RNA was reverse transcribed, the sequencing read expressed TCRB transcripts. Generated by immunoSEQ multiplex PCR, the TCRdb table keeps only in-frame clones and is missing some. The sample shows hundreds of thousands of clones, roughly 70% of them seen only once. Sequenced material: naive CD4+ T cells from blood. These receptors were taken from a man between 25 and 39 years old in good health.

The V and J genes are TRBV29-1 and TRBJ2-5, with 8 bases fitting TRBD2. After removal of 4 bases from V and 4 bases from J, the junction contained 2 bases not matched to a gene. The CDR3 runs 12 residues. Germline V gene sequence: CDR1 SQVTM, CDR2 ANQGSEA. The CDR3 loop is CSVVGTRETQYF. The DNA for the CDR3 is TGCAGCGTTGTTGGGACTAGAGAGACCCAGTACTTC.

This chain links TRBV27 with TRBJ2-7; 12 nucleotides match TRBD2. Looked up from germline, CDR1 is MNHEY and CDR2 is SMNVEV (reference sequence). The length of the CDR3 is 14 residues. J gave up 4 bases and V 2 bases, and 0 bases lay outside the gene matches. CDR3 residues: CASSLTSGRYEQYF. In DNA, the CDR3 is TGTGCCAGCAGTTTAACTAGCGGGAGGTACGAGCAGTACTTC.

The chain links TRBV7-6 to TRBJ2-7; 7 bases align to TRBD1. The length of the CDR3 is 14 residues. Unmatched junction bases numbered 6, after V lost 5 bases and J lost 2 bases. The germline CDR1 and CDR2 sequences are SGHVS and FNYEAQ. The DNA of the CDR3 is TGTGCCAGCAGCGCCCGACAGGGTCCCTACGAGCAGTACTTC. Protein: CASSARQGPYEQYF. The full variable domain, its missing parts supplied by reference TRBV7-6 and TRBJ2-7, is GAGVSQSPRYKVTKRGQDVALRCDPISGHVSLYWYRQALGQGPEFLTYFNYEAQQDKSGLPNDRFSAERPEGSISTLTIQRTEQRDSAMYRCASSARQGPYEQYFGPGTRLTVT.

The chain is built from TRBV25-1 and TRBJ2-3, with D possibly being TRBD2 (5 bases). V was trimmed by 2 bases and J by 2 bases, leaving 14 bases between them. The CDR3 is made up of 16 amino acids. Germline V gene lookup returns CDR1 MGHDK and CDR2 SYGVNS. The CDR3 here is CASSELTGWYTDTQYF. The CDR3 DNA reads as TGTGCCAGCAGTGAACTTACGGGGTGGTACACAGATACGCAGTATTTT.

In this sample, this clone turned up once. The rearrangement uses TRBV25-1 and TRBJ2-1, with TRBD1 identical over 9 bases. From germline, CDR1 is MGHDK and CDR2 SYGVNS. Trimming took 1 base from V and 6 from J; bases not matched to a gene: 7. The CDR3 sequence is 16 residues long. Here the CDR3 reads CASSESGTGTRNEQFF. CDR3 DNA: TGTGCCAGCAGTGAATCAGGGACAGGGACCCGCAATGAGCAGTTCTTC.

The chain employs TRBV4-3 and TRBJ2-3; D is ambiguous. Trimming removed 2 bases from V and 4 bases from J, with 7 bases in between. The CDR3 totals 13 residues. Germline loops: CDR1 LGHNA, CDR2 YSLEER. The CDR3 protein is CASSQIIADTQYF. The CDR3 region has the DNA TGCGCCAGCAGCCAAATCATCGCAGATACGCAGTATTTT.

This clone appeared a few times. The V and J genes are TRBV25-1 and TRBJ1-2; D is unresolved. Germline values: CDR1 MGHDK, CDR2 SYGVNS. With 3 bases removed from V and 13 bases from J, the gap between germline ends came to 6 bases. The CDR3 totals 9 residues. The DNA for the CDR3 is TGTGCCAGCAGTGATCCCGTCACCTTC. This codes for CASSDPVTF.

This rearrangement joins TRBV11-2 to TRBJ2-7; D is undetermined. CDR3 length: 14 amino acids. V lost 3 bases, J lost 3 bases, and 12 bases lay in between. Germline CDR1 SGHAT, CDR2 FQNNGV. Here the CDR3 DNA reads TGTGCCAGCAGCTTCCGGTCCTCATACTACGAGCAGTACTTC. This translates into CASSFRSSYYEQYF. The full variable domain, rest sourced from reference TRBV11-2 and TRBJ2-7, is EAGVAQSPRYKIIEKRQSVAFWCNPISGHATLYWYQQILGQGPKLLIQFQNNGVVDDSQLPKDRFSAERLKGVDSTLKIQPAKLEDSAVYLCASSFRSSYYEQYFGPGTRLTVT.

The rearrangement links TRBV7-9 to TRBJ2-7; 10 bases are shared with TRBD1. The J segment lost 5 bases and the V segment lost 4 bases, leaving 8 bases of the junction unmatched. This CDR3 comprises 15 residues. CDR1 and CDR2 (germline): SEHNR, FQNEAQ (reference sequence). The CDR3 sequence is CASSSSGTGAHEQYF. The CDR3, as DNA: TGTGCCAGCAGCTCATCCGGGACAGGGGCCCACGAGCAGTACTTC.

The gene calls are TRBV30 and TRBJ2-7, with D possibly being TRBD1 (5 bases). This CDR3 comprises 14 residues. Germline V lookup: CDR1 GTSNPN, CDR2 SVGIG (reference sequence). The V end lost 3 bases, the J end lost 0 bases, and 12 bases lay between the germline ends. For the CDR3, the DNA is TGTGCCTGGAGGACGGCTGGGGCCTCCTACGAGCAGTACTTC. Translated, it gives CAWRTAGASYEQYF.

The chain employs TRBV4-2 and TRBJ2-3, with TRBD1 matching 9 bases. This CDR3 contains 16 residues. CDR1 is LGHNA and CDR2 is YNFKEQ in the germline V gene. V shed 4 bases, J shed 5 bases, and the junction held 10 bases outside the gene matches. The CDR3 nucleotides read TGTGCCAGCAGCCTGGGAAGGGGACAGGGATTAGATACGCAGTATTTT. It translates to CASSLGRGQGLDTQYF.

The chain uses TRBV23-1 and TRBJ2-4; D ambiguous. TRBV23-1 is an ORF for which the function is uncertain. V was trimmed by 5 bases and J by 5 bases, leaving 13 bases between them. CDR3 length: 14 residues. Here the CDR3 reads CASSKGLFENIQYF. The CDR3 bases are TGCGCCAGCAGTAAAGGCTTGTTCGAAAACATTCAGTACTTC.

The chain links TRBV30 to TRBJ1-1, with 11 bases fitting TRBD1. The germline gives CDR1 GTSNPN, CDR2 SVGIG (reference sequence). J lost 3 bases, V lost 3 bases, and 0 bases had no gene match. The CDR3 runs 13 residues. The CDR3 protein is CAWRGQGDTEAFF. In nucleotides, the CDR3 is TGTGCCTGGAGGGGACAGGGGGACACTGAAGCTTTCTTT.

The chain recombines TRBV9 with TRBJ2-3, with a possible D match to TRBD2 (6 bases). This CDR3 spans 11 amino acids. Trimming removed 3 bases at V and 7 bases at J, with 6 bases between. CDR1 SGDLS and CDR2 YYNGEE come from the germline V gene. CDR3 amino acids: CASSGGNTQYF. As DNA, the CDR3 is TGTGCCAGCAGCGGCGGGAATACGCAGTATTTT.

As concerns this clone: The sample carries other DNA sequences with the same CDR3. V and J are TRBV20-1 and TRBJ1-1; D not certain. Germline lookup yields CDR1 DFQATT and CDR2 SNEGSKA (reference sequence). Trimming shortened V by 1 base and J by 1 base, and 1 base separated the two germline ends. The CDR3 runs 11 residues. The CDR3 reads CSARANTEAFF. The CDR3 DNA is TGCAGTGCTAGAGCGAACACTGAAGCTTTCTTT.

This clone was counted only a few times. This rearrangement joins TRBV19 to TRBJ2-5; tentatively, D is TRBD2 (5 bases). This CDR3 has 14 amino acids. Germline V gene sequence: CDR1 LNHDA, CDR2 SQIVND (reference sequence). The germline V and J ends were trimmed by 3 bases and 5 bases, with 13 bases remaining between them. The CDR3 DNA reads TGTGCCAGTAGTATTGGAGGTTTCGGCGAGACCCAGTACTTC. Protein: CASSIGGFGETQYF.

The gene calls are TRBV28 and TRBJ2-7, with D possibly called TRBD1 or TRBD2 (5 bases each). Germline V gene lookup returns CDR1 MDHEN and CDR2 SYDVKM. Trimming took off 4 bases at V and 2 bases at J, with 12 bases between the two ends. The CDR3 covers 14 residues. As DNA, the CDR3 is TGTGCCAGCAGTTCCGGGACGATCCCCTACGAGCAGTACTTC. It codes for CASSSGTIPYEQYF.

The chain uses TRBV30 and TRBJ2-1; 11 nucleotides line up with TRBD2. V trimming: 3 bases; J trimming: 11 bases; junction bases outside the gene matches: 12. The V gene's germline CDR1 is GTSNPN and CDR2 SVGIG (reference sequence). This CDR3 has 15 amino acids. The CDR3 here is CAWRRGTSGRHKQFF. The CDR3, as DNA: TGTGCCTGGAGGAGGGGAACTAGCGGGAGACATAAGCAGTTCTTC.

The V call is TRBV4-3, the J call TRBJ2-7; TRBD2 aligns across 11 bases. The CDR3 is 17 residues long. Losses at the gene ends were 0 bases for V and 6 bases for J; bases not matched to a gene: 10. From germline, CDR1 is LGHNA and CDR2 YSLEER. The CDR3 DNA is TGCGCCAGCAGCCAAGATCCTCTAACTAGCGGGAGCGGCGAGCAGTACTTC. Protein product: CASSQDPLTSGSGEQYF.

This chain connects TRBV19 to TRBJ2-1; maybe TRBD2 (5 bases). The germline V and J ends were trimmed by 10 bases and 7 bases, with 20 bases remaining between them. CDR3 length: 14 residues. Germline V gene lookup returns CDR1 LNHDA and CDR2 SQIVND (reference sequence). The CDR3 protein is CATSSGGLGNEQFF. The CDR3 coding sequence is TGTGCCACCTCGAGCGGCGGCCTGGGGAATGAGCAGTTCTTC.